This T cell receptor (beta chain) was identified during a study of OX40 agonist ivuxolimab in advanced cancers. The overall study: Patients' therapy was ivuxolimab, an antibody that acts as an agonist of OX40 (CD134).

Sequencing was performed with immunoSEQ multiplex PCR; in TCRdb, only in-frame clones are kept and a portion is missing. The data hold 20,000 to 25,000 clones, with about 65% observed a single time. Germline CDR1 and CDR2: LNHDA and SQIVND (reference sequence). There are 14 residues in the CDR3. Trimming at V came to 3 bases and at J to 11 bases, leaving 5 bases not matched to a gene. Overall study findings and caveats: Partial responders treated at 0.1-3.0 mg/kg exhibited clonal expansion among the lowest measured. Among expanded peripheral T cells, antigen specificity went undetermined.

Regarding this clone: Antigen unknown.

This sequence was found in an adult with an advanced solid tumor such as melanoma, head and neck, liver or kidney cancer. The rearrangement links TRBV19 to TRBJ1-6; 9 bases agree with TRBD1. The sample here was CD4+ or CD8+ T cells sorted from blood, taken in a trial of the OX40 agonist ivuxolimab. CDR3 residues: CASSMDRGIPPLHF. DNA for the CDR3: TGTGCCAGTAGTATGGACAGGGGAATACCACCCCTCCACTTT.